This TCR beta chain was recorded in a study of graft-versus-host responses after intestinal transplantation. The V and J ends lost 3 bases and 5 bases, in that order; junction bases with no gene match: 10. The V gene's germline CDR1 is MDHEN and CDR2 SYDVKM. This CDR3 comprises 16 residues. Study-wide results and caveats: Declining HvG levels early post-transplant were linked to peak circulating GvH clone levels.

As concerns this clone: The antigen is not known.

TCRdb keeps only in-frame clones here, not all; method: immunoSEQ multiplex PCR. The sample shows approximately 89,000 clones, about 90% of them seen only once. The sample here was unstimulated CD4+ T cells sorted from spleen or lymph node cells, taken before intestinal transplant. The receptor was isolated from a human donor who received an intestinal transplant. The V call is TRBV28, the J call TRBJ2-7; 10 nucleotides align to TRBD2. Here the CDR3 reads CASSFGSLAGVNEQYF. Written as DNA, the CDR3 is TGTGCCAGCAGTTTTGGGTCGCTAGCGGGAGTAAACGAGCAGTACTTC.